One and the same sample provided the 13 T cell receptor beta chains below, sequenced in a study of response to subunit inactivated influenza vaccine. A single record per CDR3 protein comes from TCRdb applying MiXCR to the RT-PCR reads. Of more than 600,000 distinct CDR3 sequences in the sample, less than 20% were seen once. The sample here was PBMCs from blood, taken 5 days after vaccination. The receptors come from a man over 45 who received an inactivated influenza vaccine.

The chain links TRBV6-5 to TRBJ2-2; the match to TRBD2 covers 11 bases. The germline V gene encodes CDR1 MNHEY and CDR2 SVGAGI. This CDR3 comprises 15 residues. V was pared by 6 bases and J by 4 bases, with 4 bases of the junction left unmatched. CDR3 sequence (DNA): TGTGCCAGCAGATTAGCGGGGGGGCTCACCGGGGAGCTGTTTTTT. Its protein is CASRLAGGLTGELFF.

A few counts support this clonotype. The chain employs TRBV25-1 and TRBJ2-5; D gene uncertain. The CDR3 is 15 residues long. V shed 8 bases and J shed 5 bases, with 21 bases lying between them. The germline V gene has CDR1 MGHDK and CDR2 SYGVNS. The CDR3: CASGRTVIQEETQYF. CDR3 coding DNA: TGTGCCAGCGGTCGGACCGTTATACAAGAGGAGACCCAGTACTTC.

The chain links TRBV7-2 to TRBJ2-7; a possible D gene is TRBD1 (5 bases). The CDR3 is 15 amino acids. Trimming left V 3 bases short and J 0 bases short, with 12 bases between. Per the germline V gene, CDR1 is SGHTA and CDR2 is FQGNSA. The CDR3 spells CASSFRTSSSYEQYF. CDR3 in DNA: TGTGCCAGCAGCTTCCGGACATCCAGCTCCTACGAGCAGTACTTC.

V gene TRBV20-1 combines with J gene TRBJ2-5; D is perhaps TRBD1 (5 bases). The CDR3 has 13 amino acids. The germline CDR1 and CDR2 sequences are DFQATT and SNEGSKA (reference sequence). Trimming removed 5 bases from V and 5 bases from J, with 15 bases in between. The CDR3 region is CSAGPLGVETQYF. The CDR3 nucleotides read TGCAGTGCTGGCCCTCTAGGGGTGGAGACCCAGTACTTC.

The CDR3 region has the DNA TGTGCCATCAGTGGCCAGGGCGTGAGGAATTCACCCCTCCACTTT. It specifies CAISGQGVRNSPLHF. V gene TRBV10-3 combines with J gene TRBJ1-6; a weak D match, TRBD1 (5 bases). The CDR3 is made up of 15 amino acids. Trimming pared 4 bases from V and 7 bases from J, leaving 14 bases between. The germline V gene encodes CDR1 ENHRY and CDR2 SYGVKD.

This clonotype has just a few counts. The chain links TRBV20-1 to TRBJ1-3, with 11 bases aligning to TRBD1. With V trimmed by 1 base and J by 3 bases, 5 bases remained unmatched. This CDR3 has 16 amino acids. The V gene's germline CDR1 is DFQATT and CDR2 SNEGSKA (reference sequence). CDR3 nucleotides: TGCAGTGCTAGAGCCCAGGACAGGGGGCTTGGAAACACCATATATTTT. Amino acids: CSARAQDRGLGNTIYF.

The chain carries TRBV5-5 and TRBJ2-1, with TRBD2 identical over 10 bases. After removal of 7 bases from V and 2 bases from J, the junction contained 12 bases not matched to a gene. Per germline, CDR1 SGHKS and CDR2 YYEKEE (reference sequence). The CDR3 has 17 amino acids. CDR3 coding DNA: TGTGCCAGCTCCGTTTTTAGCGGGAGGACTACCTACAATGAGCAGTTCTTC. As protein: CASSVFSGRTTYNEQFF.

The chain joins TRBV29-1 to TRBJ2-7; D is perhaps TRBD1 or TRBD2 (7 bases each). V was trimmed by 4 bases and J by 3 bases, leaving 13 bases between them. This CDR3 spans 13 amino acids. Looked up from germline, CDR1 is SQVTM and CDR2 is ANQGSEA. This CDR3 reads CSVGAGGVYEQYF. The CDR3 DNA follows: TGCAGCGTTGGGGCAGGGGGGGTCTACGAGCAGTACTTC.

The J gene is TRBJ2-3, the V gene TRBV29-1, with a tentative D call TRBD2 (6 bases). This CDR3 spans 13 amino acids. With 3 bases removed from V and 3 bases from J, the gap between germline ends came to 10 bases. Germline loops: CDR1 SQVTM, CDR2 ANQGSEA. CDR3 amino acids: CSVDRGNTDTQYF. Written as DNA, the CDR3 is TGCAGCGTTGACCGGGGGAATACAGATACGCAGTATTTT.

V usage is TRBV18 and J usage is TRBJ2-3; no definite D call. With 2 bases removed from V and 5 bases from J, the gap between germline ends came to 14 bases. This CDR3 comprises 15 residues. Germline V gene sequence: CDR1 KGHSH, CDR2 LQKENI. CDR3 DNA sequence: TGTGCCAGCTCACCAAAGTCTACGACTGGAGATACGCAGTATTTT. Protein sequence: CASSPKSTTGDTQYF.

The rearrangement joins TRBV29-1 to TRBJ2-3; weak D call: TRBD1 (5 bases). The CDR3 has 14 amino acids. Per germline, CDR1 SQVTM and CDR2 ANQGSEA. V was clipped by 4 bases and J by 3 bases, with 14 bases between them. CDR3 region: CSVVAQGGTDTQYF. CDR3 nucleotides: TGCAGCGTTGTTGCGCAGGGTGGAACAGATACGCAGTATTTT.

This clonotype was seen more than once but under ten times. This chain joins TRBV7-2 and TRBJ2-5; tentatively, D is TRBD2 (6 bases). CDR1 is SGHTA, CDR2 FQGNSA, per germline. The length of the CDR3 is 13 residues. V gave up 7 bases and J gave up 6 bases, with 15 bases separating them. In nucleotides, the CDR3 is TGTGCCAGCACCCCCAAGGAGGGAAAGACCCAGTACTTC. It yields the protein CASTPKEGKTQYF.

This rearrangement joins TRBV11-1 to TRBJ2-1; 7 bases are a match to TRBD1. This CDR3 has 12 amino acids. V lost 5 bases, J lost 7 bases, and 2 bases stayed unmatched. Germline V lookup: CDR1 SGHAT, CDR2 FQDESV (reference sequence). In DNA, the CDR3 is TGTGCCAGCAGCCGGGGACAGAATGAGCAGTTCTTC. It specifies CASSRGQNEQFF.